The following is a T cell receptor beta chain sequence with its context. Its antigen remains unknown. The CDR3 has 16 residues. The germline CDR1 and CDR2 sequences are SGHNT and YYREEE (reference sequence). The data belong to a study of T cells expressing NK-cell markers. In the study overall: Seven HCMV-seropositive donors and one seronegative donor made up the eight sequenced donors.

UMIs accompanied the 5'RACE template switching by which TCR beta cDNA was made. TCRdb re-called the 5' RACE reads; one entry per CDR3 protein, DNA not given. In total, the table holds some 500,000 distinct CDR3 sequences. Points from the study as a whole: Dominant NKG2C+ clonotype frequencies of roughly 1.0-8% of CD8+ T cells were measured in five or six donors.

The receptor was isolated from a woman between 45 and 65 years old in good health. This chain links TRBV5-4 with TRBJ2-3; TCRdb lists TRBD1, though no DNA is available to test this call. Input material: blood T cells: a sorted CD56 or NKG2C T cell subset, CD4+ or CD8+ T cells, or bulk PBMC T cells (not recorded which). CDR3 amino acids: CASSSPGRPRGDTQYF.